The rows below give T cell receptor beta chains drawn from one sample of a study of blood T cell repertoires in COVID-19. Assay: immunoSEQ multiplex PCR; the TCRdb copy retains only in-frame clones and omits some. The table includes under 130,000 clones, about three quarters detected once. The sample consisted of peripheral blood. These TCRs come from a man aged 80 or over with acute or convalescent COVID-19. Both conserved end residues are part of each CDR3. A D gene is named only where the DNA matches it firmly. For some rows the clone size is stated as once, few or many, or as a class when expanded; others skip it.

>TRBV28|TRBJ1-3|.|TRBD1
CASSPGQMNTIYF
TGTGCCAGCAGTCCGGGACAGATGAACACCATATATTTT
>TRBV19|TRBJ2-7|once|.
CASGGTPGMEQYF
TGTGCCTCTGGGGGGACCCCGGGGATGGAGCAGTACTTC
>TRBV15|TRBJ2-5|.|.
CATSRDITQETQYF
TGTGCCACCAGCAGAGACATCACACAAGAGACCCAGTACTTC
>TRBV4-1|TRBJ2-2|.|TRBD2
CASSPTSVYSNTGELFF
TGCGCCAGCAGCCCGACTAGCGTGTACTCAAACACCGGGGAGCTGTTTTTT
>TRBV10-3|TRBJ2-1|.|.
CATATLDEQFF
TGTGCCACCGCTACGTTGGATGAGCAGTTCTTC
>TRBV19|TRBJ1-5|.|TRBD1
CASSIDRDQPQHF
TGTGCCAGTAGTATCGACAGGGATCAGCCCCAGCATTTT
>TRBV5-6|TRBJ2-7|few|.
CASSLVGTNYEQYF
TGTGCCAGCAGCTTGGTGGGGACAAACTACGAGCAGTACTTC
>TRBV5-4|TRBJ2-1|.|.
CASSSLGAAYNEQFF
TGTGCCAGCAGCTCTCTGGGAGCGGCCTACAATGAGCAGTTCTTC
>TRBV10-3|TRBJ1-6|.|TRBD1
CAINEGAASPLHF
TGTGCCATCAACGAGGGGGCGGCTTCACCCCTCCACTTT
>TRBV10-3|TRBJ2-7|few|.
CAISRDSYSYEQYF
TGTGCCATCAGTCGGGACTCCTATTCCTACGAGCAGTACTTC
>TRBV28|TRBJ2-7|.|.
CASTRLVPWDEQYF
TGTGCCAGCACCCGTCTAGTGCCATGGGACGAGCAGTACTTC
>TRBV28|TRBJ1-5|.|.
CTAQGSNQPQHF
TGTACCGCCCAGGGTAGCAATCAGCCCCAGCATTTT
>TRBV9|TRBJ1-6|few|.
CASSVGLENSPLHF
TGTGCCAGCAGCGTAGGACTGGAAAATTCACCCCTCCACTTT
>TRBV28|TRBJ2-7|.|TRBD2
CASSSPPSGSGDEQYF
TGTGCCAGCAGTTCCCCCCCCAGCGGGAGCGGCGACGAGCAGTACTTC
>TRBV6-5|TRBJ2-7|.|TRBD2
CASSLAGFYEQYF
TGTGCCAGCTCTCTAGCGGGATTCTACGAGCAGTACTTC
>TRBV28|TRBJ2-3|.|.
CASSLGGSENTQYF
TGTGCCAGCAGTTTAGGGGGGTCAGAAAATACGCAGTATTTT
>TRBV5-8|TRBJ1-2|.|.
CASSPRVHNYGYTF
TGTGCCAGCAGCCCCAGGGTGCATAACTATGGCTACACCTTC
>TRBV18|TRBJ2-1|.|TRBD2
CASSPRSLAGANEQFF
TGTGCCAGCTCACCACGTTCCCTAGCGGGAGCGAATGAGCAGTTCTTC
>TRBV5-8|TRBJ2-7|.|.
CASSLGSSYEQYF
TGTGCCAGCAGCTTGGGCAGCTCCTACGAGCAGTACTTC
>TRBV3-1/TRBV3-2|TRBJ1-5|.|.
CASSQEPGRGQPQHF
TGTGCCAGCAGCCAAGAACCGGGGAGGGGTCAGCCCCAGCATTTT
>TRBV10-3|TRBJ1-3|.|.
CAISESNRVLSGNTIYF
TGTGCCATCAGTGAGTCAAACAGGGTCCTCTCTGGAAACACCATATATTTT